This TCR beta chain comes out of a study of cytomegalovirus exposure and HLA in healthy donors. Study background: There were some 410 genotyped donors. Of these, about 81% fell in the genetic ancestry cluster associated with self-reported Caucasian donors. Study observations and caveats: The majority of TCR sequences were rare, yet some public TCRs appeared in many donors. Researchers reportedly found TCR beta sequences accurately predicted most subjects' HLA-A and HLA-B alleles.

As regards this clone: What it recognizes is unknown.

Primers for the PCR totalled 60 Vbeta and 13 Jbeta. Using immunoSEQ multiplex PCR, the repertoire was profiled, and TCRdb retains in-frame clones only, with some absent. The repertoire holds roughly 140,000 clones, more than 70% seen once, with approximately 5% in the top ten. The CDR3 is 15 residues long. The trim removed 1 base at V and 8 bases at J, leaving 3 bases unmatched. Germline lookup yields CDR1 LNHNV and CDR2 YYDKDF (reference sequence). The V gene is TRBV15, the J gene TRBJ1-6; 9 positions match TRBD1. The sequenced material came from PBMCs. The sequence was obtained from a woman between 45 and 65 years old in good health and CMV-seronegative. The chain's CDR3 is CATSRAGQGDSPLHF. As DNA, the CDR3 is TGTGCCACCAGCAGAGCGGGACAGGGTGATTCACCCCTCCACTTT.